At least ten counts were recorded for the clone carrying this T cell receptor beta chain. The antigen is undetermined. This entry belongs to a study of breast tumors, draining lymph nodes, adjacent tissues. TCRdb independently ran MiXCR on the multiplex PCR reads; one entry per CDR3 protein. The sample lists roughly 110,000 distinct CDR3 sequences, about 30% occurring once. Study results and limitations: The lymph node origin of tumor T cells was framed as consistent with a hypothesis, not demonstrated. Tumor and nontumor repertoires were significantly more similar in luminal-like than in basal-like breast cancer. Compared with lymph nodes, tumors were less diverse; compared with nontumor tissue, more. The data were judged consistent with most tumor T cells coming from lymph node and expanding in tumor.

The CDR3 has 15 residues. Germline CDR1 reads SGHRS; CDR2 reads YFSETQ. Trimming took 0 bases from V and 4 from J, leaving 11 bases between them. Axillary draining lymph nodes of breast cancer patients supplied the node samples. The sample consisted of axillary lymph node tissue. The chain employs TRBV5-1 and TRBJ2-1; TRBD2 is a possible D gene (7 bases). The clonotype comes from a female donor with breast cancer. Some clones in this sample may be carry-over from other donors' samples. In DNA, the CDR3 is TGCGCCAGCAGCTTGGTGCGGGGGCGGTACAATGAGCAGTTCTTC. Translation: CASSLVRGRYNEQFF.